The 23 T cell receptor beta chains below were found in one sample sequenced in a study of T cell responses to AZD1222 COVID-19 vaccine. Sequenced by immunoSEQ multiplex PCR; TCRdb stores in-frame clones only, minus some. Here the sample spans roughly 81,000 clones, about 87% being singletons. The sample here was peripheral blood, taken on day 0 of AZD1222 vaccination. These receptors all come from an adult in good health.

This clone is a singleton in its sample. The chain combines TRBV24-1 with TRBJ2-3, with TRBD1 as a possible D gene (5 bases). The ends were cut back, 4 bases at V and 5 bases at J, with 18 bases in the middle. CDR1 is KGHDR and CDR2 is SFDVKD in the germline V gene. The CDR3 sequence is 16 residues long. Here the CDR3 reads CATSDSTKNQGDTQYF. In DNA, the CDR3 is TGTGCCACCAGTGACTCGACAAAAAACCAGGGAGATACGCAGTATTTT.

The chain has TRBV28 and TRBJ2-5; TRBD2 matches 8 bases. Germline values: CDR1 MDHEN, CDR2 SYDVKM. V lost 6 bases and J lost 0; bases outside the gene matches: 9. CDR3 size: 16 residues. CDR3 sequence reads: CASSRLTSGNQETQYF. CDR3 sequence (DNA): TGTGCCAGCAGCCGCCTAACTAGCGGCAACCAAGAGACCCAGTACTTC.

The chain uses TRBV6-1 and TRBJ2-1; D may be TRBD2 (7 bases). CDR1 and CDR2 (germline): MNHNS, SASEGT. The V gene lost 4 bases and the J gene lost 0 bases, with 13 bases spanning the gap. This CDR3 is 16 amino acids long. The CDR3 DNA follows: TGTGCCAGCAGTGTGGGGGGGGCGAGCTCCTACAATGAGCAGTTCTTC. Protein: CASSVGGASSYNEQFF.

This clone was seen once. This chain joins TRBV10-3 and TRBJ2-1, with TRBD1 as a possible D gene (6 bases). Germline loops: CDR1 ENHRY, CDR2 SYGVKD. This CDR3 contains 16 residues. The germline V and J ends were trimmed by 6 bases and 10 bases, with 25 bases remaining between them. CDR3 coding DNA: TGTGCCATCAGCAACACAATCCGGGACAAGTTAAAGGAGCAGTTCTTC. Translated: CAISNTIRDKLKEQFF.

The chain links TRBV24-1 to TRBJ2-3; possible D gene TRBD2, 6 bases. V was shortened by 9 bases and J by 0 bases, with 12 bases between the two germline ends. The CDR3 consists of 14 residues. CDR1 and CDR2 from the germline V gene are KGHDR and SFDVKD. CDR3 bases: TGTGCCACCCAAGGAGGGTTAAGCACAGATACGCAGTATTTT. Its translation: CATQGGLSTDTQYF.

In this sample, this clone turned up once. The V and J genes are TRBV28 and TRBJ2-7; weak D call: TRBD1 (6 bases). Germline-derived CDR1 and CDR2 are MDHEN and SYDVKM. V lost 5 bases and J 6 bases, leaving 11 bases between the germline ends. The CDR3 is 12 residues long. CDR3 protein: CASSVSRGEQYF. The CDR3 bases are TGTGCCAGCAGTGTCTCCAGGGGCGAGCAGTACTTC. Full variable domain (rest looked up from reference TRBV28 and TRBJ2-7): DVKVTQSSRYLVKRTGEKVFLECVQDMDHENMFWYRQDPGLGLRLIYFSYDVKMKEKGDIPEGYSVSREKKERFSLILESASTNQTSMYLCASSVSRGEQYFGPGTRLTVT.

This rearrangement joins TRBV12-3 or TRBV12-4 to TRBJ1-6, with unresolved D. This CDR3 has 13 residues. V shed 5 bases and J shed 10 bases, with 12 bases lying between them. The CDR3 DNA reads as TGTGCCAGCAGTGGCTCCTTCGCATCACCCCTCCACTTT. Translation gives CASSGSFASPLHF.

CDR3 sequence reads: CASSLGRDNSPLHF. CDR3 coding DNA: TGTGCCAGCAGCTTAGGGCGGGACAATTCACCCCTCCACTTT. The rearrangement joins TRBV7-8 to TRBJ1-6; a weak D match, TRBD1 (5 bases). CDR1 and CDR2 (germline): SGHVS, FQNEAQ. Trimming stripped 1 base from V and 7 bases from J, with 8 bases between. There are 14 residues in the CDR3.

The rearrangement joins TRBV3-1 (or the pseudogene TRBV3-2) to TRBJ2-7; the match to TRBD2 covers 9 bases. The CDR3 totals 16 residues. Trimming at V came to 0 bases and at J to 6 bases, leaving 9 bases not matched to a gene. Germline V gene lookup returns CDR1 LGHDT and CDR2 YNNKEL (reference sequence). The CDR3: CASSQDKSGRSPEQYF. CDR3 sequence (DNA): TGTGCCAGCAGCCAAGATAAAAGCGGGAGGTCCCCCGAGCAGTACTTC.

J is TRBJ2-2 and V is TRBV7-9; a weak D match, TRBD1 (5 bases). Trimming removed 1 base at V and 3 bases at J, with 9 bases between. This CDR3 region has 15 residues. The V gene's germline CDR1 is SEHNR and CDR2 FQNEAQ (reference sequence). Written as DNA, the CDR3 is TGTGCCAGCAGCTTAGGGGGCCTGGACACCGGGGAGCTGTTTTTT. Protein product: CASSLGGLDTGELFF.

This chain uses TRBV5-1 with TRBJ1-2, with D hard to call. The CDR3 covers 13 residues. Deletions cut 4 bases from V and 2 bases from J, with 9 bases between. The germline V gene has CDR1 SGHRS and CDR2 YFSETQ. CDR3 loop: CASSGEENYGYTF. CDR3 bases: TGCGCCAGCAGCGGGGAGGAGAACTATGGCTACACCTTC.

The chain has TRBV5-6 and TRBJ1-5; 8 positions match TRBD1. V was clipped by 0 bases and J by 1 base; unmatched bases: 3. This CDR3 is built from 16 residues. CDR1 SGHDT and CDR2 YYEEEE come from the germline V gene. The CDR3 protein is CASSLAGTGSNQPQHF. Here the CDR3 DNA reads TGTGCCAGCAGCTTGGCCGGGACAGGAAGCAATCAGCCCCAGCATTTT.

V is TRBV5-1 and J is TRBJ2-1; 10 nucleotides match TRBD1. Germline CDR1 SGHRS, CDR2 YFSETQ. V was clipped by 3 bases and J by 5 bases; unmatched bases: 8. The CDR3 sequence is 16 residues long. CDR3 nucleotides: TGCGCCAGCAGCTCACGATGGACAGGGGGGCACAATGAGCAGTTCTTC. Translating it yields CASSSRWTGGHNEQFF. The entire variable domain, with the rest obtained from reference TRBV5-1 and TRBJ2-1, is as follows: KAGVTQTPRYLIKTRGQQVTLSCSPISGHRSVSWYQQTPGQGLQFLFEYFSETQRNKGNFPGRFSGRQFSNSRSEMNVSTLELGDSALYLCASSSRWTGGHNEQFFGPGTRLTVL.

This chain connects TRBV30 to TRBJ1-2; 7 bases are shared with TRBD1. Germline trimming cut 2 bases from V and 8 bases from J; bases unmatched to any gene: 8. CDR1 and CDR2 (germline): GTSNPN, SVGIG (reference sequence). The CDR3 length is 13 residues. CDR3 in DNA: TGTGCCTGGAGTACGGGGAGACAGGGCGGCTACACCTTC. It is translated as CAWSTGRQGGYTF. Together with reference TRBV30 and TRBJ1-2, the CDR3 gives the full variable domain: SQTIHQWPATLVQPVGSPLSLECTVEGTSNPNLYWYRQAAGRGLQLLFYSVGIGQISSEVPQNLSASRPQDRQFILSSKKLLLSDSGFYLCAWSTGRQGGYTFGSGTRLTVV.

V and J are TRBV10-2 and TRBJ2-1; 9 positions agree with TRBD2. V shed 7 bases, J shed 3 bases, and the junction held 4 bases outside the gene matches. CDR1 WSHSY and CDR2 SAAADI come from the germline V gene. This CDR3 contains 14 residues. The CDR3 region is CASNLAGIYNEQFF. CDR3 sequence (DNA): TGCGCCAGCAATCTAGCGGGAATCTACAATGAGCAGTTCTTC.

V gene TRBV9 combines with J gene TRBJ2-5; D not certain. Germline CDR1 SGDLS, CDR2 YYNGEE. The CDR3 is made up of 14 amino acids. V dropped 3 bases and J dropped 5 bases, with 14 bases sitting between them. As DNA, the CDR3 is TGTGCCAGCAGCGCTCAACCAATAAGGGAGACCCAGTACTTC. This translates into CASSAQPIRETQYF.

V and J are TRBV9 and TRBJ2-7, with 10 bases identical to TRBD2. This CDR3 is 15 amino acids long. The germline V gene has CDR1 SGDLS and CDR2 YYNGEE. V lost 0 bases and J lost 7; bases outside the gene matches: 7. The CDR3 coding sequence is TGTGCCAGCAGCGTAGATAGCGGGAGGTCATATGAGCAGTACTTC. Protein product: CASSVDSGRSYEQYF.

The chain combines TRBV21-1 with TRBJ1-5. TRBV21-1 is described as a pseudogene. This CDR3 is 17 amino acids long. CDR3 nucleotides: TGTGCCCCGCGCCCGGGACGGAAAATTTATAGCAATCAGCCCCAGCATTTT. Its protein product is CAPRPGRKIYSNQPQHF.

The chain uses TRBV5-6 and TRBJ1-2; D is unclear. The germline CDR1 and CDR2 sequences are SGHDT and YYEEEE. With 1 base removed from V and 4 bases from J, the gap between germline ends came to 8 bases. This CDR3 spans 13 amino acids. CDR3 sequence: CASSLRDPYGYTF. CDR3 DNA: TGTGCCAGCAGCTTGAGGGATCCCTATGGCTACACCTTC.

The chain has TRBV5-1 and TRBJ1-1, with D perhaps TRBD1 (5 bases). Deletions cut 0 bases from V and 4 bases from J, with 16 bases between. CDR1 is SGHRS, CDR2 YFSETQ, per germline. There are 16 residues in the CDR3. CDR3 DNA: TGCGCCAGCAGCTTGGGGCGGGGCGCGACTCCCACTGAAGCTTTCTTT. Its translation is CASSLGRGATPTEAFF.

CDR3: CASSTRQGTPQPQHF. Written as DNA, the CDR3 is TGTGCCAGTAGTACCAGACAGGGGACGCCTCAGCCCCAGCATTTT. The J gene is TRBJ1-5, the V gene TRBV19, with TRBD1 matching 8 bases. With 4 bases clipped from V and 6 bases from J, the junction kept 8 bases outside the gene matches. CDR3 length: 15 residues. CDR1 LNHDA and CDR2 SQIVND come from the germline V gene (reference sequence).

V usage is TRBV3-1 (or the pseudogene TRBV3-2) and J usage is TRBJ2-4, with 12 bases aligning to TRBD2. Germline V gene sequence: CDR1 LGHDT, CDR2 YNNKEL (reference sequence). V lost 1 base and J lost 0; bases outside the gene matches: 10. The CDR3 runs to 20 residues. The CDR3 reads CASSQVRLAGGYIAKNIQYF. The CDR3 nucleotides read TGTGCCAGCAGCCAAGTCAGGCTAGCGGGAGGGTACATAGCCAAAAACATTCAGTACTTC.

This chain connects TRBV3-1 (or the pseudogene TRBV3-2) to TRBJ1-2; TRBD1 matches at 8 bases. The length of the CDR3 is 14 residues. The germline V gene encodes CDR1 LGHDT and CDR2 YNNKEL (reference sequence). V dropped 6 bases and J dropped 5; count of bases not matched to a gene: 8. The CDR3 coding sequence is TGTGCCAGCAGTAATGGACAGGGCTCATATGGCTACACCTTC. Its translation: CASSNGQGSYGYTF.